The TCR beta chain under discussion was sequenced for a study of blood T cell repertoires in COVID-19. About the study: Researchers got acute and convalescent COVID-19 samples from the United States, Italy and Spain. The cDNA or gDNA used as material had been derived from T cells, B-cell-depleted T cells, or PBMCs.

CDR3 length: 14 amino acids. The V end lost 3 bases, the J end lost 5 bases, and 11 bases lay between the germline ends. Germline V CDR1 and CDR2: LNHDA, SQIVND (reference sequence). Authors' processing steps: Estimated nucleated cell counts came from reference gene primer amplification. Repertoires were generated with immunoSEQ multiplex PCR, while TCRdb's copy carries only in-frame clones and drops some. Clone size and the V and J calls come from that table; the DNA yielded D and trimming. The data hold some 150,000 clones, with 70% to 90% observed a single time. Material for sequencing was peripheral blood. This TCR was sampled from a woman aged 50 to 60 with acute or convalescent COVID-19. J is TRBJ2-1 and V is TRBV19; D gene unclear. The CDR3 is CASSMAVPNNEQFF. The CDR3 coding sequence is TGTGCCAGTAGTATGGCGGTACCTAACAATGAGCAGTTCTTC.